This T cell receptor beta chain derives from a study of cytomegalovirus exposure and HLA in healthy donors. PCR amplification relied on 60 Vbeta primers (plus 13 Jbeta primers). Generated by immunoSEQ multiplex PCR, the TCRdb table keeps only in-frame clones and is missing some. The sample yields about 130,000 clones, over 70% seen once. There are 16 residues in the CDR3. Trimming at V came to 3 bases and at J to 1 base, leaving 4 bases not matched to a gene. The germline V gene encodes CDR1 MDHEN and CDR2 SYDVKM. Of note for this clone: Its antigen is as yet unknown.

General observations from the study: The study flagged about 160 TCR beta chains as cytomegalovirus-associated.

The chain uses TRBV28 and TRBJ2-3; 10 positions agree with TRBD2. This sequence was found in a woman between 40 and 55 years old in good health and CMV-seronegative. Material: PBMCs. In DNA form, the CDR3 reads TGTGCCAGCAGTTTGGATCTAGCGGGGGGCACAGATACGCAGTATTTT. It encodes CASSLDLAGGTDTQYF.